This entry concerns a single TCR beta chain. The target antigen is unknown. Antigen-specific CD4+ T cells were expanded (with viral peptide pools) by the ViraFEST assay ahead of sequencing. After around 10 days in culture, the CD4+ T cells were isolated. Vaccine recipients, nucleocapsid antibody negative, had no prior SARS-CoV-2 infection. The source of the sample is a study of vaccination effects on CD4 cells after COVID-19. The study's findings and limits: Healthy vaccinees' vaccine-induced clones included only 1 of 255 cross-reacting with common cold coronaviruses.

Assay: immunoSEQ multiplex PCR; the TCRdb copy retains only in-frame clones and omits some. The table lists approximately 23,000 clones, 65% to 70% of them singletons. Germline CDR1 is SGHVS and CDR2 is FQNEAQ. V was clipped by 3 bases and J by 1 base, with 9 bases between them. The CDR3 extends over 14 amino acids. The sequence was obtained from a human donor who received a COVID-19 vaccine. V usage is TRBV7-8 and J usage is TRBJ1-1, with no clear D. The input for sequencing was CD4+ T cells from PBMCs cultured with HCoV-NL63 spike peptides, taken before COVID-19 vaccination. The CDR3 protein is CASSFGSRNTEAFF. The CDR3 DNA reads TGTGCCAGCAGCTTCGGTTCGAGGAACACTGAAGCTTTCTTT.